Presented here are 27 T cell receptor beta chains from one specimen sequenced in a study. Each CDR3 protein is one row after TCRdb ran MiXCR on the 5' RACE reads. The sample consists of 10,000 to 14,000 distinct CDR3 sequences, around 46% of them appearing once. Sequencing input: tumor-infiltrating naive CD4+ T cells sorted from the breast tumor. Noted subset: naive CD4+ T cells, CD4+CD45RA+CD25-. These receptors were collected from a female donor with breast cancer.

The CDR3 loop reads CASSLAGTGAEKLFF. The CDR3 region has the DNA TGTGCCAGCAGCTTAGCGGGGACAGGGGCTGAAAAACTGTTTTTT. This sequence joins TRBV7-8 and TRBJ1-4; 10 bases align to TRBD1. Losses at the gene ends were 0 bases for V and 7 bases for J; bases not matched to a gene: 2. CDR3 length: 15 residues. Germline CDR1 and CDR2: SGHVS and FQNEAQ.

The chain employs TRBV29-1 and TRBJ2-2, with 9 bases fitting TRBD2. Germline-derived CDR1 and CDR2 are SQVTM and ANQGSEA. Trimming took 4 bases from V and 1 from J; bases not matched to a gene: 7. The CDR3 totals 16 residues. The CDR3 DNA reads as TGCAGCGTTGGGCCCAGTAGCGGGAGGAACACCGGGGAGCTGTTTTTT. As protein: CSVGPSSGRNTGELFF.

This clonotype has a handful of counts. The chain couples TRBV5-1 to TRBJ1-5; the match to TRBD1 covers 7 bases. This CDR3 has 14 residues. J lost 6 bases, V lost 5 bases, and 8 bases had no gene match. Germline-derived CDR1 and CDR2 are SGHRS and YFSETQ. The CDR3 bases are TGCGCCAGCAGGACCTCGACAGGGTCTCAGCCCCAGCATTTT. Its protein is CASRTSTGSQPQHF.

The table lists this clonotype with a few counts. V usage is TRBV12-3 or TRBV12-4 and J usage is TRBJ2-3, with D hard to call. Trimming stripped 5 bases from V and 2 bases from J, with 11 bases between. CDR3 length: 14 amino acids. The CDR3 coding sequence is TGTGCCAGCAGTCGCGGACGCCTCACAGATACGCAGTATTTT. Translated, it gives CASSRGRLTDTQYF.

Within the sample, this clonotype is medium-sized. The V and J genes are TRBV29-1 and TRBJ2-1; 11 bases are shared with TRBD1. The junction had 4 bases not matched to a gene; V was cut back by 5 bases and J by 4 bases. Germline V gene sequence: CDR1 SQVTM, CDR2 ANQGSEA. The CDR3 has 14 amino acids. The CDR3 nucleotides read TGCAGCGTTAAGGACAGGGGGCGTTACAATGAGCAGTTCTTC. Protein sequence: CSVKDRGRYNEQFF.

V usage is TRBV20-1 and J usage is TRBJ2-1, with D possibly TRBD2 on 5 matching bases. The CDR3 runs to 21 residues. The V end lost 0 bases, the J end lost 8 bases, and 35 bases lay between the germline ends. Germline V gives CDR1 DFQATT, CDR2 SNEGSKA (reference sequence). As DNA, the CDR3 is TGCAGTGCTAGAGACGCTACCTTAGTCCGGAGAGGGAAACAATTAAACTATGAGCAGTTCTTC. It codes for CSARDATLVRRGKQLNYEQFF.

Sample share makes this clonotype medium-sized. This chain connects TRBV7-2 to TRBJ2-2, with 11 bases matching TRBD2. Germline V gives CDR1 SGHTA, CDR2 FQGNSA. The CDR3 covers 16 residues. The junction had 4 bases not matched to a gene; V was cut back by 1 base and J by 6 bases. Written as DNA, the CDR3 is TGTGCCAGCAGCTTAGGTTTAGCGGGAGGGGCCGGGGAGCTGTTTTTT. Residues: CASSLGLAGGAGELFF.

This clonotype was seen only a few times. V usage is TRBV4-1 and J usage is TRBJ1-2, with D uncertain. The germline V gene encodes CDR1 MGHRA and CDR2 YSYEKL. V gave up 2 bases and J gave up 7 bases, with 8 bases separating them. The CDR3 covers 12 residues. The CDR3 bases are TGCGCCAGCAGCCAACGGTCTGCTGGCTACACCTTC. Translation: CASSQRSAGYTF.

The chain uses TRBV20-1 and TRBJ1-1; no firm D call. V was clipped by 2 bases and J by 6 bases, with 7 bases between them. The CDR3 runs 11 residues. The germline CDR1 and CDR2 sequences are DFQATT and SNEGSKA (reference sequence). CDR3 nucleotides: TGCAGTGCTAGAAGGACCCCTGAAGCTTTCTTT. Its protein is CSARRTPEAFF.

DNA of the CDR3: TGCGCCAGCAGCTTGGAGTTCGGGGAGCAGTTCTTC. Its translation is CASSLEFGEQFF. This sequence joins TRBV5-1 and TRBJ2-1; D unclear. This CDR3 is built from 12 residues. The germline V and J ends were trimmed by 0 bases and 10 bases, with 8 bases remaining between them. Germline CDR1 and CDR2: SGHRS and YFSETQ.

This sequence joins TRBV5-1 and TRBJ2-2; D not resolved. The germline V gene encodes CDR1 SGHRS and CDR2 YFSETQ. Trimming removed 2 bases at V and 0 bases at J, with 8 bases between. The CDR3 runs to 15 residues. CDR3 coding DNA: TGCGCCAGCAGCTTAAGTACTGCGAACACCGGGGAGCTGTTTTTT. The encoded protein is CASSLSTANTGELFF. The complete variable domain, with remaining parts taken from reference TRBV5-1 and TRBJ2-2, reads KAGVTQTPRYLIKTRGQQVTLSCSPISGHRSVSWYQQTPGQGLQFLFEYFSETQRNKGNFPGRFSGRQFSNSRSEMNVSTLELGDSALYLCASSLSTANTGELFFGEGSRLTVL.

The rearrangement uses TRBV6-5 and TRBJ1-2; D gene ambiguous. V was cut by 5 bases and J by 0 bases, with 10 bases left in between. The V gene's germline CDR1 is MNHEY and CDR2 SVGAGI. There are 14 residues in the CDR3. This chain's CDR3 is CASSPTGTNYGYTF. The CDR3 DNA is TGTGCCAGCAGTCCGACGGGAACTAACTATGGCTACACCTTC.

This clonotype was seen only a few times. The CDR3 here is CATSRDLDRKFF. Here the CDR3 DNA reads TGTGCCACCAGCAGAGATCTGGACAGGAAGTTCTTC. The chain employs TRBV15 and TRBJ2-1; TRBD1 aligns across 7 bases. Germline values: CDR1 LNHNV, CDR2 YYDKDF (reference sequence). The CDR3 consists of 12 residues. Trimming removed 0 bases from V and 14 bases from J; junction bases left unmatched: 4.

The CDR3 DNA is TGCAGTGCTAGTTTCGCGGGGGCCCAGTATGGCTACACCTTC. It is translated as CSASFAGAQYGYTF. J is TRBJ1-2 and V is TRBV20-1, with D perhaps matching TRBD1 (6 bases). This CDR3 has 14 amino acids. Per the germline V gene, CDR1 is DFQATT and CDR2 is SNEGSKA (reference sequence). The V gene lost 3 bases and the J gene lost 5 bases, with 16 bases spanning the gap.

The chain employs TRBV6-5 and TRBJ2-1; D possibly corresponds to TRBD1 (5 bases). The CDR3 is 14 amino acids. Germline lookup yields CDR1 MNHEY and CDR2 SVGAGI. V dropped 6 bases and J dropped 0 bases, with 9 bases sitting between them. This CDR3 is CASRRRGSYNEQFF. The CDR3 nucleotides are TGTGCCAGCAGGAGAAGGGGCTCCTACAATGAGCAGTTCTTC.

This sequence joins TRBV12-3 or TRBV12-4 and TRBJ1-6; D possibly corresponds to TRBD1 (5 bases). The CDR3 is 13 residues long. With 4 bases removed from V and 9 bases from J, the gap between germline ends came to 10 bases. This CDR3 reads CASSYDGGSPLHF. The CDR3, as DNA: TGTGCCAGCAGTTATGATGGGGGTTCACCCCTCCACTTT.

This clonotype was seen more than once but under ten times. The V gene is TRBV20-1, the J gene TRBJ2-1, with 9 nucleotides matching TRBD2. J lost 5 bases, V lost 3 bases, and 5 bases had no gene match. Per the germline V gene, CDR1 is DFQATT and CDR2 is SNEGSKA (reference sequence). The CDR3 contains 14 residues. CDR3 region: CSARRLAGNNEQFF. CDR3 coding DNA: TGCAGTGCTAGGAGGCTAGCGGGAAACAATGAGCAGTTCTTC.

The V gene is TRBV4-2, the J gene TRBJ1-4; D remains unclear. The V gene lost 1 base and the J gene lost 0 bases, with 9 bases spanning the gap. CDR3 length: 16 residues. Germline values: CDR1 LGHNA, CDR2 YNFKEQ. CDR3 amino acids: CASSQGIGATNEKLFF. The CDR3 DNA reads TGTGCCAGCAGCCAAGGAATAGGAGCAACTAATGAAAAACTGTTTTTT.

The J gene is TRBJ2-5, the V gene TRBV20-1; 9 positions match TRBD1. V lost 4 bases to trimming and J lost 3 bases; unmatched junction nucleotides: 9. CDR1 and CDR2 from the germline V gene are DFQATT and SNEGSKA (reference sequence). This CDR3 region has 15 residues. For the CDR3, the DNA is TGCAGTGCTACCGTACAGGGGGCTTCAGAAGAGACCCAGTACTTC. Residues: CSATVQGASEETQYF.

To note about this clonotype: A single base separates this from a much larger clone, so it may be a read error. The chain is built from TRBV6-2 or TRBV6-3 and TRBJ1-5, with D tentatively TRBD1 (6 bases). Between the trimmed V and J ends, which lost 6 bases and 1 base, there was a span of 13 bases. The V gene's germline CDR1 is MNHEY and CDR2 SVGEGT. CDR3 length: 15 residues. Here the CDR3 DNA reads TGTGCCAGCAGCTGGGGGGCAGACAGCAATCAGCCCCAGCATTTT. Translation gives CASSWGADSNQPQHF.

This sequence joins TRBV20-1 and TRBJ1-5; 9 nucleotides agree with TRBD1. The germline gives CDR1 DFQATT, CDR2 SNEGSKA (reference sequence). The CDR3 has 15 residues. With V trimmed by 5 bases and J by 3 bases, 8 bases remained unmatched. In nucleotides, the CDR3 is TGCAGTGCTGGGCGGACAGGGGTCTCCAATCAGCCCCAGCATTTT. This sequence encodes CSAGRTGVSNQPQHF.

CDR3 region: CASSTRGLTYGYTF. The CDR3 coding sequence is TGCGCCAGCAGCACCAGGGGGCTTACCTATGGCTACACCTTC. J is TRBJ1-2 and V is TRBV5-1, with 8 bases fitting TRBD1. V lost 4 bases and J lost 4; bases outside the gene matches: 6. Per germline, CDR1 SGHRS and CDR2 YFSETQ. The CDR3 is made up of 14 amino acids.

CDR3 DNA sequence: TGCAGTGCTCCCCAGGCTGCCATCCAAGAAAAACTGTTTTTT. Its protein product is CSAPQAAIQEKLFF. The genes are TRBV20-1 and TRBJ1-4; D is undetermined. The CDR3 is 14 residues long. V lost 5 bases, J lost 8 bases, and 18 bases lay in between. Germline CDR1 reads DFQATT; CDR2 reads SNEGSKA (reference sequence).

The chain carries TRBV7-9 and TRBJ2-7, with D possibly matching TRBD1 (5 bases). CDR1 and CDR2 (germline): SEHNR, FQNEAQ (reference sequence). V was trimmed by 1 base and J by 4 bases, leaving 8 bases between them. There are 13 residues in the CDR3. CDR3 in amino acids: CASSLVGQYEQYF. The CDR3 nucleotides read TGTGCCAGCAGCTTAGTAGGACAATACGAGCAGTACTTC.

The chain links TRBV12-3 or TRBV12-4 to TRBJ2-7; D is perhaps TRBD2 (5 bases). Trimming shortened V by 5 bases and J by 2 bases, and 13 bases separated the two germline ends. The CDR3 spans 14 residues. CDR3 bases: TGTGCCAGCAGTCCCGGAACTAGAGCCTACGAGCAGTACTTC. Protein: CASSPGTRAYEQYF.

The rearrangement joins TRBV6-2 or TRBV6-3 to TRBJ2-1; the match to TRBD2 covers 9 bases. From germline, CDR1 is MNHEY and CDR2 SVGEGT. J was trimmed by 4 bases and V by 10 bases; bases with no gene match: 11. This CDR3 is 15 amino acids long. The CDR3: CATIQTSGVYNEQFF. The CDR3 DNA reads TGTGCCACAATCCAGACTAGCGGAGTGTACAATGAGCAGTTCTTC.

This clonotype was found a few times. The chain employs TRBV29-1 and TRBJ2-3; D might be TRBD2 (5 bases). The V end lost 1 base, the J end lost 1 base, and 9 bases lay between the germline ends. CDR3 length equals 14 residues. CDR1 is SQVTM, CDR2 ANQGSEA, per germline. CDR3 amino acids: CSVEGGRGTDTQYF. CDR3 DNA: TGCAGCGTTGAAGGCGGGCGGGGCACAGATACGCAGTATTTT.